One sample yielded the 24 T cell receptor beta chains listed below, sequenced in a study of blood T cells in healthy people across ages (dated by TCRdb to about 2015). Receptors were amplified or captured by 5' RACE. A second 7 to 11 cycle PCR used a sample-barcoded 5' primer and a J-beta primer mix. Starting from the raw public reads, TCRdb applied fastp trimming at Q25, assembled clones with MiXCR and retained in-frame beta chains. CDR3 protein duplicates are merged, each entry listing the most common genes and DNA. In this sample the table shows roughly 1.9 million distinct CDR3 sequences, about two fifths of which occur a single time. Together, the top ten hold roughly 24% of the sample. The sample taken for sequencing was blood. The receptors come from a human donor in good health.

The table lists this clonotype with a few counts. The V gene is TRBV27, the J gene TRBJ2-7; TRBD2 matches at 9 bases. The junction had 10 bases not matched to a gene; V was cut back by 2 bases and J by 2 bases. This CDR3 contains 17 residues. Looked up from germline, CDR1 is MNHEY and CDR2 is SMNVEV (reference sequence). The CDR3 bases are TGTGCCAGCAGTTTACAACCCGCGGGGGGGCGCCCCTACGAGCAGTACTTC. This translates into CASSLQPAGGRPYEQYF.

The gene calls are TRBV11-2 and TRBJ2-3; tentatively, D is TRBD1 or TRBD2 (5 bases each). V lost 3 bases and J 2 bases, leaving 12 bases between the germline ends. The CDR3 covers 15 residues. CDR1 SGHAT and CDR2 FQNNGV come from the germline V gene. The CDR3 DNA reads TGTGCCAGCAGCTTGAGTGGGACCTACACAGATACGCAGTATTTT. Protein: CASSLSGTYTDTQYF.

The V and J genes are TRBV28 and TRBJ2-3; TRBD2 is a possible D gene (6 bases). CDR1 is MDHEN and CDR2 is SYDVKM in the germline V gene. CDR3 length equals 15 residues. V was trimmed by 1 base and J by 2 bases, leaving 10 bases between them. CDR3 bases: TGTGCCAGCAGTTTATTTGGGGACTCCACAGATACGCAGTATTTT. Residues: CASSLFGDSTDTQYF.

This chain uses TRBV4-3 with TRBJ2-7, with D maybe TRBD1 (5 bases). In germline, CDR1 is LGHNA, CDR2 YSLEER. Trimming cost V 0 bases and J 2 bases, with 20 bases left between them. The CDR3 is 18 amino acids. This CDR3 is CASSQDLLFDSDTYEQYF. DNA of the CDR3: TGCGCCAGCAGCCAAGACCTCCTCTTCGACAGCGACACCTACGAGCAGTACTTC.

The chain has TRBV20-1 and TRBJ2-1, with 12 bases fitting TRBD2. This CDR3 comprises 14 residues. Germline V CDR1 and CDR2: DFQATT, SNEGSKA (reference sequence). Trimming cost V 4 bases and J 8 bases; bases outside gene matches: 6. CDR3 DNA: TGCAGTGCTAACCTAGCGGGGGGGCATTATGAGCAGTTCTTC. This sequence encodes CSANLAGGHYEQFF.

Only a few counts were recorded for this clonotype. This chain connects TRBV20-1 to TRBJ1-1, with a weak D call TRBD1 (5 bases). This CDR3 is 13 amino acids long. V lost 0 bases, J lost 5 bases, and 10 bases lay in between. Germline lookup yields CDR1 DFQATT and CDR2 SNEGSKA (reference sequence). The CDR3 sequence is CSARDYWGTEAFF. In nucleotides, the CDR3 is TGCAGTGCTAGAGATTATTGGGGGACTGAAGCTTTCTTT.

The CDR3 DNA follows: TGTGCCAGCAGCCGCGACAGATCCTATAATTCACCCCTCCACTTT. Its translation: CASSRDRSYNSPLHF. The genes are TRBV7-6 and TRBJ1-6; possibly TRBD1 for D (5 bases). There are 15 residues in the CDR3. Trimming removed 5 bases at V and 1 base at J, with 9 bases between. Looked up from germline, CDR1 is SGHVS and CDR2 is FNYEAQ.

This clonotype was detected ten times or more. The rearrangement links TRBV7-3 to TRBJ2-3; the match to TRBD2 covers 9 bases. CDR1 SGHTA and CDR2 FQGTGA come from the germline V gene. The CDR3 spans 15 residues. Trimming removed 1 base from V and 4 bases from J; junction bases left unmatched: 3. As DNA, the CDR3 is TGTGCCAGCAGCTTAAGCGGGGGGGCCTCAGATACGCAGTATTTT. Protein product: CASSLSGGASDTQYF.

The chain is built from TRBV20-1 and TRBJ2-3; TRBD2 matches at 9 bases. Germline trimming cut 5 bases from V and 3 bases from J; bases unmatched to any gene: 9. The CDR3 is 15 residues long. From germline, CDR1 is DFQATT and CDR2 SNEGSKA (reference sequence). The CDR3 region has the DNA TGCAGTGCTGATGCCGGGACTAGCAGAACAGATACGCAGTATTTT. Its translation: CSADAGTSRTDTQYF.

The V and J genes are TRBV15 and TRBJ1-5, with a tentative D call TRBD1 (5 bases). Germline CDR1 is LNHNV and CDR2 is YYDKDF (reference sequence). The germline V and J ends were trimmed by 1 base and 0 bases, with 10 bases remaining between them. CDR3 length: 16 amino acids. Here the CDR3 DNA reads TGTGCCACCAGCAGAGGGACATCCTATAGCAATCAGCCCCAGCATTTT. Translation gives CATSRGTSYSNQPQHF.

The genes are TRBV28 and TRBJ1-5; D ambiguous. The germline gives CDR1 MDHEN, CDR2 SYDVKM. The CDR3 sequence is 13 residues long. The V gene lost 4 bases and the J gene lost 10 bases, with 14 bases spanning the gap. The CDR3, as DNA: TGTGCCAGCAGTTCTGGACCGAAGCAACCCCAGCATTTT. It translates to CASSSGPKQPQHF.

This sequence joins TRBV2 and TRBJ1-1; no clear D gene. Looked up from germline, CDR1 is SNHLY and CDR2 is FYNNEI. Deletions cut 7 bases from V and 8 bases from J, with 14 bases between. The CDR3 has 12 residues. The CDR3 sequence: CASKEESGEAFF. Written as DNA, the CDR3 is TGTGCCAGCAAGGAGGAATCGGGAGAAGCTTTCTTT.

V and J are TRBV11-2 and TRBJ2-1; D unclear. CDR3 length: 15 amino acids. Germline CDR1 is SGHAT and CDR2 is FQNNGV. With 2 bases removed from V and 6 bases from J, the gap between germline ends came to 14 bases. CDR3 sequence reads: CASSLFYGPGNEQFF. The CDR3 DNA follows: TGTGCCAGCAGCTTATTCTATGGACCGGGCAATGAGCAGTTCTTC.

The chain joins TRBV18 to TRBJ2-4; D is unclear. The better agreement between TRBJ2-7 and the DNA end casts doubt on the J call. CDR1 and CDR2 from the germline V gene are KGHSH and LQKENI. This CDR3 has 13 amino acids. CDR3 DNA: TGTGCCAGCTCACCACCGTATGGTAACGAGCAGTACTTC. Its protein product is CASSPPYGNEQYF.

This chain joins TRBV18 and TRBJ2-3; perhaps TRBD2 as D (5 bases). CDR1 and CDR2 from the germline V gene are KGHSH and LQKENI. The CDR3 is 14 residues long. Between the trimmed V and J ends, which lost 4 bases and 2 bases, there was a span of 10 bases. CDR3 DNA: TGTGCCAGCTCACACGGGGAGATCACAGATACGCAGTATTTT. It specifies CASSHGEITDTQYF.

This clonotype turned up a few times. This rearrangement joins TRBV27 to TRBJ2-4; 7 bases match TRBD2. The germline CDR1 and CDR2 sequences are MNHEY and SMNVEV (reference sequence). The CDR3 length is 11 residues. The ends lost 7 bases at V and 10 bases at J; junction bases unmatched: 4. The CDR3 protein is CASTMGGIQYF. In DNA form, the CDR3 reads TGTGCCAGCACAATGGGGGGGATTCAGTACTTC.

CDR3 sequence reads: CASSQGVGDSETQYF. The CDR3 nucleotides read TGCGCCAGCAGCCAAGGAGTTGGGGACTCAGAGACCCAGTACTTC. The chain employs TRBV4-3 and TRBJ2-4, with D perhaps matching TRBD2 (6 bases). The J call may be faulty, since TRBJ2-5 better matches the DNA end. This CDR3 is built from 15 residues. Looked up from germline, CDR1 is LGHNA and CDR2 is YSLEER.

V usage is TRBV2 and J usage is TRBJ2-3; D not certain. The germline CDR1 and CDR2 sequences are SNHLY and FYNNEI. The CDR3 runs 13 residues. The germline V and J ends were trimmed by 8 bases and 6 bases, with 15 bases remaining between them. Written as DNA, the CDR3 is TGTGCCAGCCTGACCCTTTTTTCGGATACGCAGTATTTT. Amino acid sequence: CASLTLFSDTQYF.

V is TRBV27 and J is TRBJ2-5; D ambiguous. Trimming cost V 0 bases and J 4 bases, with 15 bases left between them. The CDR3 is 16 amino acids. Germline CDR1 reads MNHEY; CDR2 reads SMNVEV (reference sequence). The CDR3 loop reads CASSLSNWPTPETQYF. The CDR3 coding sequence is TGTGCCAGCAGTTTATCGAATTGGCCTACTCCAGAGACCCAGTACTTC.

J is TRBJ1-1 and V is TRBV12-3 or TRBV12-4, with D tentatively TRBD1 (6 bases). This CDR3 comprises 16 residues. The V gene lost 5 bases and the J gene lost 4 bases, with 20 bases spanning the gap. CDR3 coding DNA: TGTGCCAGCAGTCCTACCCCGACAGGCGGGGGCACTGAAGCTTTCTTT. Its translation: CASSPTPTGGGTEAFF.

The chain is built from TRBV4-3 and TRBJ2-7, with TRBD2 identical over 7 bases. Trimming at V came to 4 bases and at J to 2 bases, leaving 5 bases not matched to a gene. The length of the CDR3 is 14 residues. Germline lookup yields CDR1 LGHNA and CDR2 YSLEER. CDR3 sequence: CASSRGTNPYEQYF. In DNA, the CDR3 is TGCGCCAGCAGCCGTGGGACTAACCCCTACGAGCAGTACTTC.

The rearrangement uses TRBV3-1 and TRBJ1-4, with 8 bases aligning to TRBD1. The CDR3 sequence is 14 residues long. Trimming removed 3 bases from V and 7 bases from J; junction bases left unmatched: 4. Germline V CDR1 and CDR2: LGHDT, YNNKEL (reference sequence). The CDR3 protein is CASSQGQVREKLFF. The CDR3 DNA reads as TGTGCCAGCAGCCAGGGACAGGTGCGTGAAAAACTGTTTTTT.

The CDR3 DNA follows: TGCGCCAGCAGCTTGCCTAGCGGGATGAGCACAGATACGCAGTATTTT. Protein sequence: CASSLPSGMSTDTQYF. The chain carries TRBV5-1 and TRBJ2-3; 9 positions agree with TRBD2. This CDR3 has 16 amino acids. The J segment lost 0 bases and the V segment lost 1 base, leaving 3 bases of the junction unmatched. Germline V CDR1 and CDR2: SGHRS, YFSETQ.

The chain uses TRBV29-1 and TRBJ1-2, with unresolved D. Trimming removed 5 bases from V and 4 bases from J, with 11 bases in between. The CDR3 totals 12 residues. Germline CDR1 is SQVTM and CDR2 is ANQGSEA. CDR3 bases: TGCAGCGTTCTGTGGGAGATCTATGGCTACACCTTC. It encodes CSVLWEIYGYTF.